This TCR beta chain was sequenced in a study of blood T cell repertoires in COVID-19. At the level of the study: Samples of COVID-19 (acute and convalescent) were obtained from the United States, Italy and Spain. From T cells, B-cell-depleted T cells, or PBMCs came the material, which was cDNA or gDNA.

Clones were sequenced by immunoSEQ multiplex PCR, and TCRdb holds only the in-frame ones, with some missing. The sample carries some 700,000 clones, 90% recorded once. With 5 bases removed from V and 0 bases from J, the gap between germline ends came to 5 bases. Germline V gives CDR1 PRHDT, CDR2 FYEKMQ (reference sequence). The CDR3 loop spans 14 amino acids. What was sequenced was peripheral blood. The rearrangement joins TRBV13 to TRBJ2-6; no firm D call. This receptor was identified in a woman aged 18-30 years with acute or convalescent COVID-19. The CDR3 here is CASSTGSGANVLTF. CDR3 DNA sequence: TGTGCCAGCAGCACGGGCTCTGGGGCCAACGTCCTGACTTTC.